This T cell receptor beta chain comes out of a study of CD8+CD57+ T cells in acquired aplastic anemia. Looking at the study overall: Average DNA yield from sorted CD4+ and CD8+ cells was about 3.2 ug. Study conclusions and caveats: Patients and controls were not found to differ significantly in CD8+ Simpson's diversity. Patients and controls were found to share twenty-nine CD8+ CDR3 sequences.

Per germline, CDR1 SGHTA and CDR2 FQGTGA. The CDR3 runs to 14 residues. TCR beta VDJ and CDR3 were profiled, and genomic DNA was the template. Each CDR3 protein is one row after TCRdb ran MiXCR on the reads. The repertoire has about 290,000 distinct CDR3 sequences, 45% to 65% of them found once; the top ten carry 1.3%. Patients included in sequencing had previously demonstrated CD8+CD57+ cell expansion by flow cytometry. Patients were treatment-naive when blood was sampled. This clonotype showed up just once. Its antigen is still unknown. The junction differs from germline at one of its ends, possibly a read error.

The receptor was isolated from a human donor with aplastic anemia. V is TRBV7-3 and J is TRBJ2-3, with TRBD2 matching 9 bases. Sequencing used sorted CD4+, CD8+, or CD8+CD57+ T cells (not recorded which) from PBMCs. The CDR3 loop is CANSRGLATDAQYF. CDR3 DNA sequence: TGTGCCAACAGCCGAGGACTAGCGACAGATGCGCAGTATTTT.